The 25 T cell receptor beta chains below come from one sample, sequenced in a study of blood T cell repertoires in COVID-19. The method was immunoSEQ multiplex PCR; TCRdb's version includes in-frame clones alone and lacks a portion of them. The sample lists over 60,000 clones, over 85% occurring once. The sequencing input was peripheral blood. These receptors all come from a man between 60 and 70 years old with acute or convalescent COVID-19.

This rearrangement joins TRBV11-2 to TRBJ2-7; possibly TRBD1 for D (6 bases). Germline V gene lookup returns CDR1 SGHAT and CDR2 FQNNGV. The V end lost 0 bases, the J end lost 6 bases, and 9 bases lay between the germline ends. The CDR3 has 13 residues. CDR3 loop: CASSLDWTVEQYF. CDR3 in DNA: TGTGCCAGCAGCTTAGATTGGACAGTCGAGCAGTACTTC.

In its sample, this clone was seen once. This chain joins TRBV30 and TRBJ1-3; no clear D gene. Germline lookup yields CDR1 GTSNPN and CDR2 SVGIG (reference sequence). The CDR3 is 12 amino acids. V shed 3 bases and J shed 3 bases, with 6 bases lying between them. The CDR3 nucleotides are TGTGCCTGGAGGGCTGATGGAAACACCATATATTTT. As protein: CAWRADGNTIYF. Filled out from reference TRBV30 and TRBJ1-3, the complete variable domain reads SQTIHQWPATLVQPVGSPLSLECTVEGTSNPNLYWYRQAAGRGLQLLFYSVGIGQISSEVPQNLSASRPQDRQFILSSKKLLLSDSGFYLCAWRADGNTIYFGEGSWLTVV.

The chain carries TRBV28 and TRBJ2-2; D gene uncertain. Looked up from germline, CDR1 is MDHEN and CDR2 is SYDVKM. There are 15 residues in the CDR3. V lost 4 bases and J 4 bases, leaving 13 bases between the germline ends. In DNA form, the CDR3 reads TGTGCCAGCAGTTCTGAACAAGAAAGCACCGGGGAGCTGTTTTTT. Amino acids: CASSSEQESTGELFF.

The CDR3 protein is CASSIGGGFEFF. The CDR3 nucleotides read TGTGCCAGTAGTATAGGGGGGGGTTTTGAGTTCTTC. The rearrangement links TRBV19 to TRBJ2-1; the match to TRBD2 covers 7 bases. V gave up 1 base and J gave up 14 bases; unmatched junction bases: 5. The CDR3 has 12 amino acids. The germline CDR1 and CDR2 sequences are LNHDA and SQIVND (reference sequence).

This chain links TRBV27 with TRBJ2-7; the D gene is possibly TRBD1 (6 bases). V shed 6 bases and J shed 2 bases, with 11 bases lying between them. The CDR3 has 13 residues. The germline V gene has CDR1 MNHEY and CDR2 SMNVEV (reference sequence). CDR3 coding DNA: TGTGCCAGCAGCCGGACAGCCACCTACGAGCAGTACTTC. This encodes CASSRTATYEQYF.

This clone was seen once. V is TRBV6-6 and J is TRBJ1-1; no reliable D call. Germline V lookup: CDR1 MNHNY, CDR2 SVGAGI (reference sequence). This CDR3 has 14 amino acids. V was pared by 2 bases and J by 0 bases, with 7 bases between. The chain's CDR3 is CASSYETLNTEAFF. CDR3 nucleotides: TGTGCCAGCAGTTACGAGACATTGAACACTGAAGCTTTCTTT.

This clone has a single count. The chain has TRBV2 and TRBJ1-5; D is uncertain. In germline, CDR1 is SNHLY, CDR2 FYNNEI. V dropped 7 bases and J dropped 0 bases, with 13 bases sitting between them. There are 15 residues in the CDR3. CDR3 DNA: TGTGCCAGCACCGAAGAGCAGGCTAGCAATCAGCCCCAGCATTTT. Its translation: CASTEEQASNQPQHF. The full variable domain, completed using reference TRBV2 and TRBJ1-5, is EPEVTQTPSHQVTQMGQEVILRCVPISNHLYFYWYRQILGQKVEFLVSFYNNEISEKSEIFDDQFSVERPDGSNFTLKIRSTKLEDSAMYFCASTEEQASNQPQHFGDGTRLSIL.

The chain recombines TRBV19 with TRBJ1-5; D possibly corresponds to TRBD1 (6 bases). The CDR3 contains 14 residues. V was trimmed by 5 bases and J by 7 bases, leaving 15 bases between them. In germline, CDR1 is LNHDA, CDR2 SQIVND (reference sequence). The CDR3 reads CASSRSGRGQPQHF. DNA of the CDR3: TGTGCCAGTAGTCGGTCGGGCAGGGGCCAGCCCCAGCATTTT. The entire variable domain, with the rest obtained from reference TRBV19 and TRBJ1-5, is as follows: DGGITQSPKYLFRKEGQNVTLSCEQNLNHDAMYWYRQDPGQGLRLIYYSQIVNDFQKGDIAEGYSVSREKKESFPLTVTSAQKNPTAFYLCASSRSGRGQPQHFGDGTRLSIL.

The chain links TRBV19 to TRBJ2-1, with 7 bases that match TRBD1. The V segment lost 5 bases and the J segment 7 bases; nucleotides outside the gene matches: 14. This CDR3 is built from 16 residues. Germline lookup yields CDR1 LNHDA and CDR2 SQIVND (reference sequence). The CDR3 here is CASSDLAKGALNEQFF. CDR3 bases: TGTGCCAGTAGTGATTTGGCGAAGGGGGCTTTGAATGAGCAGTTCTTC.

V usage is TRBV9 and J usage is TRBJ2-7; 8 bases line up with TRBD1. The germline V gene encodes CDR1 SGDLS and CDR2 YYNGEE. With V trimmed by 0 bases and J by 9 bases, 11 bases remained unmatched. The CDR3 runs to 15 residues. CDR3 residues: CASSVASGGKNAQYF. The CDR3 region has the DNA TGTGCCAGCAGCGTAGCTTCAGGGGGCAAAAACGCGCAGTACTTC.

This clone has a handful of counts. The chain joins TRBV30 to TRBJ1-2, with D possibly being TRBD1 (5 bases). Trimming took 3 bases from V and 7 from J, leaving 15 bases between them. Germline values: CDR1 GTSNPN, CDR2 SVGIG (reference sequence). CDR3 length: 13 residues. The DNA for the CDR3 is TGTGCCTGGAGAGCCGGGACTCTCGTTGGCTACACCTTC. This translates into CAWRAGTLVGYTF.

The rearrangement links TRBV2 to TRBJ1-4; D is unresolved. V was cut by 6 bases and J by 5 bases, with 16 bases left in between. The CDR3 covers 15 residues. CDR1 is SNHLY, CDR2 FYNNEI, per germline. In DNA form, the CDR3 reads TGTGCCAGCAGACCTTCCCCCAGACTGAATGAAAAACTGTTTTTT. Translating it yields CASRPSPRLNEKLFF.

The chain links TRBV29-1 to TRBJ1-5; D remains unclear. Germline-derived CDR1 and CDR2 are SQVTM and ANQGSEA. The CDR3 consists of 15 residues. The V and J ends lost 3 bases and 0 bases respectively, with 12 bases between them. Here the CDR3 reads CSVDSLLYSNQPQHF. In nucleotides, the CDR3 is TGCAGCGTTGACAGTTTACTATATAGCAATCAGCCCCAGCATTTT.

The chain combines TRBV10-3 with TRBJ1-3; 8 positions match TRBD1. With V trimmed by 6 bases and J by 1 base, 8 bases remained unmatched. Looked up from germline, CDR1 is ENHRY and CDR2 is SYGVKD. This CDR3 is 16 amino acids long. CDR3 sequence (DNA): TGTGCCATCAGCGACAGGGGTTCGAGGTCTGGAAACACCATATATTTT. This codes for CAISDRGSRSGNTIYF.

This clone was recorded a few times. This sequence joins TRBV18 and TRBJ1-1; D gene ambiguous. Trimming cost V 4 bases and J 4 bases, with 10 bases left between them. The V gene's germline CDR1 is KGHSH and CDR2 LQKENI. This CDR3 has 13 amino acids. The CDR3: CASSLSRGTEAFF. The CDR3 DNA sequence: TGTGCCAGCTCACTATCCCGGGGCACTGAAGCTTTCTTT.

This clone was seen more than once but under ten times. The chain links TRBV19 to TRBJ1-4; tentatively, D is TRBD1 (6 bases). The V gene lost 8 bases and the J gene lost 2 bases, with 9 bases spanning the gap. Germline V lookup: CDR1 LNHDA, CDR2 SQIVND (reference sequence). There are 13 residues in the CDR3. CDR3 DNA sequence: TGTGCCAGTGCCGACAGGACTAATGAAAAACTGTTTTTT. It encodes CASADRTNEKLFF.

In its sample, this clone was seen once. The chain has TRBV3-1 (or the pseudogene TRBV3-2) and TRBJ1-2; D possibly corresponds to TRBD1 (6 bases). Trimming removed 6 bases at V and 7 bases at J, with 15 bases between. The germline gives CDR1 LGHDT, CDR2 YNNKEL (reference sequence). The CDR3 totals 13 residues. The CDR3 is CASSEQGLPGYTF. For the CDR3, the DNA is TGTGCCAGCAGTGAACAGGGCCTGCCTGGCTACACCTTC.

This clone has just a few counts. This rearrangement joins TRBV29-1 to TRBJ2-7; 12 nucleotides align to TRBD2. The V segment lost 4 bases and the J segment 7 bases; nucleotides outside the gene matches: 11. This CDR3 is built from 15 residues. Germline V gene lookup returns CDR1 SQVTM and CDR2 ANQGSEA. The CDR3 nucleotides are TGCAGCGTTGTAGGCACACGGACTAGCGGGGAGGAGCAGTACTTC. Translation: CSVVGTRTSGEEQYF.

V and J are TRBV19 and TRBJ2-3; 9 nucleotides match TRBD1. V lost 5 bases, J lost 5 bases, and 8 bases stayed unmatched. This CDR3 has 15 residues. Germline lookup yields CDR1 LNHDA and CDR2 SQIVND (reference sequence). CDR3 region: CASSSGTGKGDTQYF. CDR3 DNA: TGTGCCAGTAGTTCCGGGACAGGGAAAGGAGATACGCAGTATTTT. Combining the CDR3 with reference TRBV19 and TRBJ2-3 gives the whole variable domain DGGITQSPKYLFRKEGQNVTLSCEQNLNHDAMYWYRQDPGQGLRLIYYSQIVNDFQKGDIAEGYSVSREKKESFPLTVTSAQKNPTAFYLCASSSGTGKGDTQYFGPGTRLTVL.

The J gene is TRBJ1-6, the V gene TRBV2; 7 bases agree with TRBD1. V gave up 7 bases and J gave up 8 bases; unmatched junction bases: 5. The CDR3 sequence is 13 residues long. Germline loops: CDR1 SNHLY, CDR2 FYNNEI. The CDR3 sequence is CASKPGQYSPLHF. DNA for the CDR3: TGTGCCAGCAAGCCGGGACAGTATTCACCCCTCCACTTT.

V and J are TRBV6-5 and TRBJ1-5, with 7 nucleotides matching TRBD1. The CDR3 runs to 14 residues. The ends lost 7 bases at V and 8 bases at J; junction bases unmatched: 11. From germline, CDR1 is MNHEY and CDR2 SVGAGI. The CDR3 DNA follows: TGTGCCAGCAACCCGAGGGGACAGCCTAAGCCCCAGCATTTT. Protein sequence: CASNPRGQPKPQHF.

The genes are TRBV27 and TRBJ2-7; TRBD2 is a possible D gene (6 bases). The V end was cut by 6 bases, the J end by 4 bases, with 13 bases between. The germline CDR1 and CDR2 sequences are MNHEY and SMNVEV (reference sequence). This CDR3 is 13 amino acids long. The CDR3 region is CASSGGTHYEQYF. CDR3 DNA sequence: TGTGCCAGCAGCGGAGGGACCCATTACGAGCAGTACTTC.

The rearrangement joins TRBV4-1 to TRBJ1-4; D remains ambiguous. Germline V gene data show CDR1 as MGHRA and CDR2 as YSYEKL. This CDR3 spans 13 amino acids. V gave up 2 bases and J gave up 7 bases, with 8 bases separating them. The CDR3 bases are TGCGCCAGCAGCCAACCAGACACTGAAAAACTGTTTTTT. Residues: CASSQPDTEKLFF.

The CDR3 reads CASSEGGHPGYTF. CDR3 bases: TGTGCCAGCAGTGAGGGAGGCCACCCTGGCTACACCTTC. J is TRBJ1-2 and V is TRBV2; D not certain. The CDR3 runs 13 residues. CDR1 is SNHLY and CDR2 is FYNNEI in the germline V gene. The ends were cut back, 3 bases at V and 7 bases at J, with 12 bases in the middle.

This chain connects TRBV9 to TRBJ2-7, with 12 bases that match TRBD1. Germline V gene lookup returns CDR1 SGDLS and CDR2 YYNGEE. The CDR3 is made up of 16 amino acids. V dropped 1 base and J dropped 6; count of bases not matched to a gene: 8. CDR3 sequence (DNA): TGTGCCAGCAGCGTACAAGGGGACAGGGGGCTGCTCGAGCAGTACTTC. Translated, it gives CASSVQGDRGLLEQYF.